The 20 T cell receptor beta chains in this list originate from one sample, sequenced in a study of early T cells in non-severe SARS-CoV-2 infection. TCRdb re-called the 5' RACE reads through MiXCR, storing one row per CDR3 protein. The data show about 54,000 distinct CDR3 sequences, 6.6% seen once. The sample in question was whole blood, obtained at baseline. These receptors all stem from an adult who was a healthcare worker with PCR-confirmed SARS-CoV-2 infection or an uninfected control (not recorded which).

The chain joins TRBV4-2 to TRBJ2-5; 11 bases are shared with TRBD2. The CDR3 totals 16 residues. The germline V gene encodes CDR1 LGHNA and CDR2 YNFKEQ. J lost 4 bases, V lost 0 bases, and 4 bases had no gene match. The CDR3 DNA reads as TGTGCCAGCAGCCAAGAAAGTAGCGGGGGGGCAGAGACCCAGTACTTC. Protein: CASSQESSGGAETQYF.

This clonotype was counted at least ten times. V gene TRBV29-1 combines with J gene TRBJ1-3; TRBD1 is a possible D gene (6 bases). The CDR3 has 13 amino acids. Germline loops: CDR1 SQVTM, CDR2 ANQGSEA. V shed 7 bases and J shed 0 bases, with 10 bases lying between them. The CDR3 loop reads CSAGTYSGNTIYF. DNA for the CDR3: TGCAGCGCCGGGACATACTCTGGAAACACCATATATTTT.

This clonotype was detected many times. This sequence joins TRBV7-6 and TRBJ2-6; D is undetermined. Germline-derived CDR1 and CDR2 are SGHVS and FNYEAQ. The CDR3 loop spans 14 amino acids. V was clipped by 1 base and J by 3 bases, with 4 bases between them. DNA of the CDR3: TGTGCCAGCAGCTTAGGTCTTGGGGCCAACGTCCTGACTTTC. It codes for CASSLGLGANVLTF.

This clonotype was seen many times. The CDR3 bases are TGTGCCAGCAGCGCCAGTAGCGGGGGGCCCTCCTACAATGAGCAGTTCTTC. Its translation is CASSASSGGPSYNEQFF. V usage is TRBV7-6 and J usage is TRBJ2-1; 10 bases map to TRBD2. The V gene's germline CDR1 is SGHVS and CDR2 FNYEAQ. This CDR3 contains 17 residues. V shed 5 bases and J 0 bases; nucleotides not matched to a gene: 7.

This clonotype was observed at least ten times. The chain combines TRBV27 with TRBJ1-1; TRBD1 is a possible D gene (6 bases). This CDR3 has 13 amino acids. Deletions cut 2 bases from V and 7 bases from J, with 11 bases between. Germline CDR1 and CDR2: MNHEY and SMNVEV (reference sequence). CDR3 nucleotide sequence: TGTGCCAGCAGTTTAGGGGGCGCAAGTGAAGCTTTCTTT. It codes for CASSLGGASEAFF.

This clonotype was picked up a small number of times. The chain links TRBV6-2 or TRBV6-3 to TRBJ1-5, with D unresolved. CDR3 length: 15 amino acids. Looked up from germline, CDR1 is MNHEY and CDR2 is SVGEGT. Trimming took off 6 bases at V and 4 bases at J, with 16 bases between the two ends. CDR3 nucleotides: TGTGCCAGCAGCTACCGGCAACGTTCTAATCAGCCCCAGCATTTT. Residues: CASSYRQRSNQPQHF.

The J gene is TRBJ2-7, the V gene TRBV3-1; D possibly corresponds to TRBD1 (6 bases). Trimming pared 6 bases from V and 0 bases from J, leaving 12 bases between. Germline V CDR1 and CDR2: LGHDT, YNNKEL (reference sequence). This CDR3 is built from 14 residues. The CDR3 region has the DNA TGTGCCAGCAGTCTGGACAGCTTCTCCTACGAGCAGTACTTC. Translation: CASSLDSFSYEQYF.

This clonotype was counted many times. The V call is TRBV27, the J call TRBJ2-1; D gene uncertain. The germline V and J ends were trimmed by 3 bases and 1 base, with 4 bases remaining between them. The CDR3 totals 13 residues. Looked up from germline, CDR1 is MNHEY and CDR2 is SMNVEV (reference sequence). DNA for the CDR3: TGTGCCAGCAGTTTCGGGTCCTACAATGAGCAGTTCTTC. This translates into CASSFGSYNEQFF.

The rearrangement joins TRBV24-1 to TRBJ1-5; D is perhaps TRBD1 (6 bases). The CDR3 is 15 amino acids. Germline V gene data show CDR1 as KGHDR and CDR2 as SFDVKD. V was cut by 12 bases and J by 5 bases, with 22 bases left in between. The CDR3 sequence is CASAQDRRVDQPQHF. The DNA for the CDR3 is TGTGCCTCGGCTCAGGACAGAAGAGTGGATCAGCCCCAGCATTTT.

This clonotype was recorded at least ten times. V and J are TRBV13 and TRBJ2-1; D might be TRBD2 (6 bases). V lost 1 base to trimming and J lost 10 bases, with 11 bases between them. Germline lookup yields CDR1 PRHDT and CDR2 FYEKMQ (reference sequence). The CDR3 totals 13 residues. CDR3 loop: CASSLVVAGEQFF. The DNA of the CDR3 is TGTGCCAGCAGCTTAGTTGTTGCGGGGGAGCAGTTCTTC.

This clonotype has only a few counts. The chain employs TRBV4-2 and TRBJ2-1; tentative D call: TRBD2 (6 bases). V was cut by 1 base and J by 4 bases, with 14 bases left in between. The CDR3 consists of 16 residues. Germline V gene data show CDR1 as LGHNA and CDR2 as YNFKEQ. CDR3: CASSQVSATRYNEQFF. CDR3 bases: TGTGCCAGCAGCCAAGTAAGTGCGACTAGATACAATGAGCAGTTCTTC.

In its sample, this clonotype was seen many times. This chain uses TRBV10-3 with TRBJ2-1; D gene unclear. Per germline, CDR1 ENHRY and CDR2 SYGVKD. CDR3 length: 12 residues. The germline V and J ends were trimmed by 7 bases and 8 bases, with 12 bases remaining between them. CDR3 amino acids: CAIKRANHEQFF. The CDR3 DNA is TGTGCCATCAAACGGGCAAATCATGAGCAGTTCTTC.

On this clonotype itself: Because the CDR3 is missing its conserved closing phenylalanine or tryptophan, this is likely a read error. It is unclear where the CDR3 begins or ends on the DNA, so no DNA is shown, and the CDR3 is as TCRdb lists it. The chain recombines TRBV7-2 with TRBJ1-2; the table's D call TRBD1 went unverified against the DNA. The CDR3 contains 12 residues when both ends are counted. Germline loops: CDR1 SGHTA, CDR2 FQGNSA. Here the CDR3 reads CASSAYGDPCTS.

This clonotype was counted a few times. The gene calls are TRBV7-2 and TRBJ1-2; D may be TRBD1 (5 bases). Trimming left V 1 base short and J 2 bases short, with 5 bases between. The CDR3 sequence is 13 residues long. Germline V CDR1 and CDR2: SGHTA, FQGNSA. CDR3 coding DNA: TGTGCCAGCAGCTTAGGACAGAACTATGGCTACACCTTC. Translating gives CASSLGQNYGYTF.

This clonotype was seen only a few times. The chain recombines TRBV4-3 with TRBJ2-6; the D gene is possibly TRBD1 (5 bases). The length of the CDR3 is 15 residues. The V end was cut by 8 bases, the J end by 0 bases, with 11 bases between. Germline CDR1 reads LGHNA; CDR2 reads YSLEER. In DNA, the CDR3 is TGCGCCAGCGGATACAGGAACTCTGGGGCCAACGTCCTGACTTTC. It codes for CASGYRNSGANVLTF.

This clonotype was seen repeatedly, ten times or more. This CDR3 reads CASGQGMYEQYF. The CDR3 nucleotides read TGTGCCAGCGGGCAGGGGATGTACGAGCAGTACTTC. The chain couples TRBV6-5 to TRBJ2-7, with a weak D call TRBD1 (6 bases). Trimming removed 8 bases at V and 4 bases at J, with 12 bases between. The germline CDR1 and CDR2 sequences are MNHEY and SVGAGI. CDR3 length: 12 residues.

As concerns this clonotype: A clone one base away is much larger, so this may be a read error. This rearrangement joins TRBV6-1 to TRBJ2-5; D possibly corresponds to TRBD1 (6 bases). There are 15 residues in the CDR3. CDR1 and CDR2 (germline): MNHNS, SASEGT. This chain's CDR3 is CACSESRGKVETQYF. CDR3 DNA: TGTGCCTGCAGTGAGAGCAGGGGTAAAGTGGAGACCCAGTACTTC.

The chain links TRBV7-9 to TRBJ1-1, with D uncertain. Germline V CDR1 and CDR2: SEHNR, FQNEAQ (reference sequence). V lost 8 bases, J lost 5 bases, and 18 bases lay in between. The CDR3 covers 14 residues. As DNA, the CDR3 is TGTGCCAGCGGGGTTTTTAAGGGATCTACTGAAGCTTTCTTT. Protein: CASGVFKGSTEAFF.

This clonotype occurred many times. In DNA, the CDR3 is TGTGCCAGCAGCTGGGGCCCCAGGGTCTACGAGCAGTACTTC. Translating it yields CASSWGPRVYEQYF. J is TRBJ2-7 and V is TRBV28; tentative D call: TRBD1 (5 bases). Looked up from germline, CDR1 is MDHEN and CDR2 is SYDVKM. V was cut by 6 bases and J by 3 bases, with 15 bases left in between. This CDR3 contains 14 residues. Full variable domain (remainder filled in from reference TRBV28 and TRBJ2-7): DVKVTQSSRYLVKRTGEKVFLECVQDMDHENMFWYRQDPGLGLRLIYFSYDVKMKEKGDIPEGYSVSREKKERFSLILESASTNQTSMYLCASSWGPRVYEQYFGPGTRLTVT.

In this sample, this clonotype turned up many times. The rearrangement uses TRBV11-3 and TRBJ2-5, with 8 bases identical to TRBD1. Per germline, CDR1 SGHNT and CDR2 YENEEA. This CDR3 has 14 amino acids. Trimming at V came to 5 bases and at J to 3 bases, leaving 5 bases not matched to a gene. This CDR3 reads CASSISQGEETQYF. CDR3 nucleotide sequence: TGTGCCAGCAGCATATCACAGGGGGAAGAGACCCAGTACTTC.